This T cell receptor beta chain was recorded in a study of cytomegalovirus exposure and HLA in healthy donors. The study, taken as a whole, reports: In a later analysis, DRB1 alleles had the most associated TCRs; HLA-C alleles the fewest. Earlier findings revealed that most TCR beta V segments proved productive either about 90% or about 30% of the time.

13 Jbeta primers and 60 Vbeta primers were used for the PCR. The table came from immunoSEQ multiplex PCR; TCRdb's copy has only in-frame clones and leaves some out. The data include over 150,000 clones; the top ten clones carry less than 0.85%. Though probably carrying unrecorded immune exposures, donors were nominally healthy at sampling. V lost 4 bases and J lost 5; bases outside the gene matches: 8. CDR1 and CDR2 from the germline V gene are SEHNR and FQNEAQ (reference sequence). The CDR3 is made up of 15 amino acids. Concerning this clone: Its antigen is unidentified.

The sequenced material came from PBMCs. The sequence derives from a boy between 10 and 17 years old in good health and CMV-seronegative. V and J are TRBV7-9 and TRBJ2-1, with 7 bases lining up with TRBD1. CDR3 region: CASSYTGTVNNEQFF. Written as DNA, the CDR3 is TGTGCCAGCAGCTATACCGGGACAGTTAACAATGAGCAGTTCTTC.